This T cell receptor beta chain stems from a study of OX40 agonist ivuxolimab in advanced cancers. Study as a whole: Partial responses occurred in three patients (one hepatocellular carcinoma, two cutaneous melanoma). Study outcomes and limitations: The study observed clonal expansion of CD4+ and CD8+ blood T cells by week 6 at 0.1 to 3.0 mg/kg.

Trimming took off 2 bases at V and 0 bases at J, with 8 bases between the two ends. Germline CDR1 MNHNY, CDR2 SVGAGI (reference sequence). This CDR3 is built from 14 residues. In regard to this clone: What it binds is not known.

The protocol was immunoSEQ multiplex PCR, while the TCRdb copy is restricted to in-frame clones and leaves out a portion. The data show 72,000 or so clones, approximately 92% seen once. This rearrangement joins TRBV6-6 to TRBJ2-7; D remains ambiguous. The input for sequencing was CD4+ or CD8+ T cells sorted from blood, taken in a trial of the OX40 agonist ivuxolimab. The sequence derives from an adult with an advanced solid tumor such as melanoma, head and neck, liver or kidney cancer. The CDR3 sequence: CASSYQRSSYEQYF. In DNA form, the CDR3 reads TGTGCCAGCAGTTACCAAAGGAGCTCCTACGAGCAGTACTTC.